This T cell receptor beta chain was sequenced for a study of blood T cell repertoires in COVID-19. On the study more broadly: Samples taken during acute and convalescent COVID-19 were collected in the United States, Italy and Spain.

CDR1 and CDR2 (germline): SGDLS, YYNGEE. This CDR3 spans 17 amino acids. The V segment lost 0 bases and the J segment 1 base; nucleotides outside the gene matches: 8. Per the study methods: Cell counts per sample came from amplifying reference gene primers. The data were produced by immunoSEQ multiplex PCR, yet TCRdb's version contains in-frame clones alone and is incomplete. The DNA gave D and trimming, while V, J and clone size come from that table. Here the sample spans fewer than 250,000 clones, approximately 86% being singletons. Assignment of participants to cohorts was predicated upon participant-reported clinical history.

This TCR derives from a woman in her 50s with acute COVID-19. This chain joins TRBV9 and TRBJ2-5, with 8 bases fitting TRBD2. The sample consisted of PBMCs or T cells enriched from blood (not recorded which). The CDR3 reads CASSVGGWGTSQETQYF. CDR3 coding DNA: TGTGCCAGCAGCGTAGGAGGTTGGGGGACTAGCCAAGAGACCCAGTACTTC.